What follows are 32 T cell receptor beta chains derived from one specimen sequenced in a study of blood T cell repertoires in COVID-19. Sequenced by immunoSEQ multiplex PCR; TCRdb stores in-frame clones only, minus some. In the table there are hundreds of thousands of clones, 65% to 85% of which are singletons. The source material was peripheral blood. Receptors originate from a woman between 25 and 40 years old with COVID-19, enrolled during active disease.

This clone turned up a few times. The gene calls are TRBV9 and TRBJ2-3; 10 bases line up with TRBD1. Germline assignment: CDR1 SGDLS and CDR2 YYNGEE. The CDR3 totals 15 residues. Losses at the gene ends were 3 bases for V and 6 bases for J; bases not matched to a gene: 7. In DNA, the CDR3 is TGTGCCAGCAGCGCCAGACAGGGGGCGTCTGATACGCAGTATTTT. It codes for CASSARQGASDTQYF.

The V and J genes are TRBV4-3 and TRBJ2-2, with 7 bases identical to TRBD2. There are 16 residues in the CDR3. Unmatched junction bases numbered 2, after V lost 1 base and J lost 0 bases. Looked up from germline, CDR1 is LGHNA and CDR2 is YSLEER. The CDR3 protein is CASSQALAANTGELFF. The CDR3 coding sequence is TGCGCCAGCAGCCAAGCCCTAGCGGCGAACACCGGGGAGCTGTTTTTT.

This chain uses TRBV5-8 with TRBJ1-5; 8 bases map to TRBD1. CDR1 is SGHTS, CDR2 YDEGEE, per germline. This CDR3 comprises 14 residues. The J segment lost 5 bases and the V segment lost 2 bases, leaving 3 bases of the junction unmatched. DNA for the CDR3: TGTGCCAGCAGCTTTGGACAGGGCGATCAGCCCCAGCATTTT. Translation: CASSFGQGDQPQHF.

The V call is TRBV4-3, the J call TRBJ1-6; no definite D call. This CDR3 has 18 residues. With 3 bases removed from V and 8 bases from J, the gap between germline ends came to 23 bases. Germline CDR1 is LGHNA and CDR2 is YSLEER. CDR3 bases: TGCGCCAGCAGCCACAAGATATTCGGGGAAAATATAGATTCACCCCTCCACTTT. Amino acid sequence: CASSHKIFGENIDSPLHF.

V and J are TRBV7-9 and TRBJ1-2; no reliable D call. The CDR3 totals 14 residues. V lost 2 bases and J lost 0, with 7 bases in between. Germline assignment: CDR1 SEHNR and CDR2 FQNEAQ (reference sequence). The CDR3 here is CASSLQIPNYGYTF. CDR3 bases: TGTGCCAGCAGCTTACAGATACCTAACTATGGCTACACCTTC.

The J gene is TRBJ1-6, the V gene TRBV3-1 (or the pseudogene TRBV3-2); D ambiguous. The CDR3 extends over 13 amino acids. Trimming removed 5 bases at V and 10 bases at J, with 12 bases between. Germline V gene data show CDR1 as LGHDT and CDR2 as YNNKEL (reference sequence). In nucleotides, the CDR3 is TGTGCCAGCAGCGAGCGGAAGCTGTCACCCCTCCACTTT. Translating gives CASSERKLSPLHF.

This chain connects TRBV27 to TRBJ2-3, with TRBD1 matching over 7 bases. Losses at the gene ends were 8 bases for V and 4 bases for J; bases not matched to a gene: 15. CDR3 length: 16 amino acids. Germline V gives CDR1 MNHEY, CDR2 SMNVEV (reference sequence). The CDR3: CASGLRGQDVPDTQYF. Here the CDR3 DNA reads TGTGCCAGCGGATTGAGGGGGCAGGATGTCCCAGATACGCAGTATTTT.

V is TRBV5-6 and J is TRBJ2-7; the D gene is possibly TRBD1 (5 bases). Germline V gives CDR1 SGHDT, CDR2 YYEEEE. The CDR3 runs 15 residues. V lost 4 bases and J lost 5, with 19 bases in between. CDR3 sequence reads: CASSVIQGGFDEQYF. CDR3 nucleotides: TGTGCCAGCAGCGTCATCCAGGGTGGGTTCGACGAGCAGTACTTC.

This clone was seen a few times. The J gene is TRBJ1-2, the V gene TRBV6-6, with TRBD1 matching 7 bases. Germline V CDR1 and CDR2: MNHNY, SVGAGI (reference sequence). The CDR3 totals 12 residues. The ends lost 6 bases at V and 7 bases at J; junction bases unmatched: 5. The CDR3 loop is CASRQGLAGYTF. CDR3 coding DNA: TGTGCCAGCAGACAGGGGTTAGCTGGCTACACCTTC.

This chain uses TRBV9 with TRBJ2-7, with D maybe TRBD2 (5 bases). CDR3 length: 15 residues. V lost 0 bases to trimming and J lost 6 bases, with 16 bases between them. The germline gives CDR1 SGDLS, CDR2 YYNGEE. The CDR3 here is CASSVGSDGYSEQYF. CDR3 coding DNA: TGTGCCAGCAGCGTAGGTAGCGACGGTTATAGCGAGCAGTACTTC.

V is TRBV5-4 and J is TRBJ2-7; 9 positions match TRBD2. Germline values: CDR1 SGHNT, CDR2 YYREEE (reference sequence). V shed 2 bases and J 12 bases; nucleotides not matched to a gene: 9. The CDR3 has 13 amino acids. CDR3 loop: CASSFDSGSTLYF. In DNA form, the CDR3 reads TGTGCCAGCAGCTTTGATAGCGGGAGTACTCTGTACTTC. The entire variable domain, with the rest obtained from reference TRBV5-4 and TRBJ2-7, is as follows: ETGVTQSPTHLIKTRGQQVTLRCSSQSGHNTVSWYQQALGQGPQFIFQYYREEENGRGNFPPRFSGLQFPNYSSELNVNALELDDSALYLCASSFDSGSTLYFGPGTRLTVT.

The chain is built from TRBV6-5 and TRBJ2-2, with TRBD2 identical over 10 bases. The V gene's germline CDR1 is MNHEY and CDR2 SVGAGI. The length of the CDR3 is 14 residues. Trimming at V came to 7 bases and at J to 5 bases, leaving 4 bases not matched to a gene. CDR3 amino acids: CASIPSGGTGELFF. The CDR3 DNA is TGTGCCAGCATTCCTAGCGGGGGTACCGGGGAGCTGTTTTTT.

The CDR3 is CASSAEQPGQGQKGYGYTF. CDR3 nucleotide sequence: TGTGCCAGCAGCGCGGAACAACCGGGACAGGGCCAAAAAGGGTATGGCTACACCTTC. This rearrangement joins TRBV9 to TRBJ1-2; 9 nucleotides line up with TRBD1. This CDR3 comprises 19 residues. The V and J ends lost 3 bases and 5 bases, in that order; junction bases with no gene match: 20. Germline V gene lookup returns CDR1 SGDLS and CDR2 YYNGEE.

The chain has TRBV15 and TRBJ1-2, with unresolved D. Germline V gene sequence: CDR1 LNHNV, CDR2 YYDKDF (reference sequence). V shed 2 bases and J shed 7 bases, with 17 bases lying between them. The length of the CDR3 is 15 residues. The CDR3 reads CATSRNIERARGYTF. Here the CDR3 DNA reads TGTGCCACCAGCAGAAATATTGAGAGGGCGCGTGGCTACACCTTC.

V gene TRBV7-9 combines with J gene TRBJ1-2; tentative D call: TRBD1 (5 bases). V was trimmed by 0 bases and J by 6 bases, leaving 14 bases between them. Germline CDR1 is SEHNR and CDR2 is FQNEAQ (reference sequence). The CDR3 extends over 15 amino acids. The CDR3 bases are TGTGCCAGCAGCTTAGCGGGACTTGGCCTCCATGGCTACACCTTC. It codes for CASSLAGLGLHGYTF.

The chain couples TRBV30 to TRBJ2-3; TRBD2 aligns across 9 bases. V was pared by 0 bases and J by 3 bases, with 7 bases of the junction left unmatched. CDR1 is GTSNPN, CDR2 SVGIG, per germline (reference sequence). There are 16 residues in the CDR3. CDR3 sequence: CAWSVGAGGITDTQYF. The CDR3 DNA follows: TGTGCCTGGAGTGTAGGAGCGGGGGGCATAACAGATACGCAGTATTTT.

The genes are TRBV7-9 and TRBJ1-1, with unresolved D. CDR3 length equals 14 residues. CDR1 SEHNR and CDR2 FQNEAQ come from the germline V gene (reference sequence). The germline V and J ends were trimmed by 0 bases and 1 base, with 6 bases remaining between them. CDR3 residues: CASSLARGNTEAFF. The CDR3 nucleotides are TGTGCCAGCAGCTTAGCCCGGGGGAACACTGAAGCTTTCTTT.

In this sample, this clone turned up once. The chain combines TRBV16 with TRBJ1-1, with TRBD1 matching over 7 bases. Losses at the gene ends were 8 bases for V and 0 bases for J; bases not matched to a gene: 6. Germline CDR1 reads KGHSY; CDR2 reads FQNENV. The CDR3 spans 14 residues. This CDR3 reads CASAQGSMNTEAFF. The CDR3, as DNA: TGTGCCAGCGCACAGGGGTCCATGAACACTGAAGCTTTCTTT. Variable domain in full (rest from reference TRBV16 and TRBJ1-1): GEEVAQTPKHLVRGEGQKAKLYCAPIKGHSYVFWYQQVLKNEFKFLISFQNENVFDETGMPKERFSAKCLPNSPCSLEIQATKLEDSAVYFCASAQGSMNTEAFFGQGTRLTVV.

The CDR3 is CASSQIRGVGETQYF. The DNA for the CDR3 is TGCGCCAGCAGCCAGATTAGAGGTGTGGGAGAGACCCAGTACTTC. The genes are TRBV4-3 and TRBJ2-5, with unresolved D. This CDR3 region has 15 residues. V was shortened by 3 bases and J by 4 bases, with 15 bases between the two germline ends. The germline CDR1 and CDR2 sequences are LGHNA and YSLEER.

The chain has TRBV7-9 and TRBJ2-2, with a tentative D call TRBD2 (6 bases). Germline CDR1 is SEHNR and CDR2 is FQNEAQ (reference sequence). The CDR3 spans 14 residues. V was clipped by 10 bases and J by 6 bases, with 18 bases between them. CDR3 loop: CATRPEGSAGELFF. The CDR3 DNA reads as TGTGCCACCCGGCCGGAGGGGAGTGCCGGGGAGCTGTTTTTT. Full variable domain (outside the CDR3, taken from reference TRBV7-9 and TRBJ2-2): DTGVSQNPRHKITKRGQNVTFRCDPISEHNRLYWYRQTLGQGPEFLTYFQNEAQLEKSRLLSDRFSAERPKGSFSTLEIQRTEQGDSAMYLCATRPEGSAGELFFGEGSRLTVL.

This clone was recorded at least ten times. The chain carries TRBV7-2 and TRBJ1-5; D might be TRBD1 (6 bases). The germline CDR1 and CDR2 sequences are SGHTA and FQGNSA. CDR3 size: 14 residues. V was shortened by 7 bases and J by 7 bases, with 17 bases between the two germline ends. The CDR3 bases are TGTGCCAGCAAAATAACAGGGTCTCAGCAGCCCCAGCATTTT. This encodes CASKITGSQQPQHF.

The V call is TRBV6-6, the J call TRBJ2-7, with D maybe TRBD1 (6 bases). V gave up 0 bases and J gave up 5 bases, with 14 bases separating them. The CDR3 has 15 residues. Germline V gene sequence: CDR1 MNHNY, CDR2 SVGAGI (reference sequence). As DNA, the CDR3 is TGTGCCAGCAGTTACTCTGGCGGCAGGGGAGACGAGCAGTACTTC. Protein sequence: CASSYSGGRGDEQYF.

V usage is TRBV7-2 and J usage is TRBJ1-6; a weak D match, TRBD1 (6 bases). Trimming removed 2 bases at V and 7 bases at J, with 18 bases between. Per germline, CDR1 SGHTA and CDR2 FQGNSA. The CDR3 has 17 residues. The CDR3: CASSLIAGGRSNSPLHF. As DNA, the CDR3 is TGTGCCAGCAGCTTAATCGCCGGGGGGCGATCCAATTCACCCCTCCACTTT. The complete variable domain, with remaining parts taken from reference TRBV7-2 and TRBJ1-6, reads GAGVSQSPSNKVTEKGKDVELRCDPISGHTALYWYRQSLGQGLEFLIYFQGNSAPDKSGLPSDRFSAERTGGSVSTLTIQRTQQEDSAVYLCASSLIAGGRSNSPLHFGNGTRLTVT.

The chain's CDR3 is CASRENSPLHF. The CDR3 DNA reads TGTGCCAGCAGGGAGAATTCACCCCTCCACTTT. The J gene is TRBJ1-6, the V gene TRBV6-5, with unresolved D. The CDR3 length is 11 residues. The V end lost 6 bases, the J end lost 7 bases, and 4 bases lay between the germline ends. Germline V gene lookup returns CDR1 MNHEY and CDR2 SVGAGI.

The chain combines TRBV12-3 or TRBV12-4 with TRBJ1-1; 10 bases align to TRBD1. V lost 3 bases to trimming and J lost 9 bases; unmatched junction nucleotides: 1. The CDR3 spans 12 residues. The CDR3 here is CASSFDRGQAFF. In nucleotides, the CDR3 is TGTGCCAGCAGTTTTGACAGGGGGCAAGCTTTCTTT.

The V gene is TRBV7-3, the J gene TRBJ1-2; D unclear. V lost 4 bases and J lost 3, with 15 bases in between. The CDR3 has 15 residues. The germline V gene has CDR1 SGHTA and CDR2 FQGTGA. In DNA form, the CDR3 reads TGTGCCAGCAGCTCCTACACGGCGGAGGACTATGGCTACACCTTC. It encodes CASSSYTAEDYGYTF.

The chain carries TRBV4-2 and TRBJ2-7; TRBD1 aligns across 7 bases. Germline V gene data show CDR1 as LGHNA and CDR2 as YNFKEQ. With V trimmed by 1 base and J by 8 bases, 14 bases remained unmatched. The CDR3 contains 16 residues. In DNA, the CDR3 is TGTGCCAGCAGCCAAGCCCAGGGAGACAGGGACATGAAGCAGTACTTC. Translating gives CASSQAQGDRDMKQYF.

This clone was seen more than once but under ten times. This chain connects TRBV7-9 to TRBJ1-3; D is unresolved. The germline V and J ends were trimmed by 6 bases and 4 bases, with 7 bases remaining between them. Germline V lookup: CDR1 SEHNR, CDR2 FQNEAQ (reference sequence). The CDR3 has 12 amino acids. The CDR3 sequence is CASRSEGNTIYF. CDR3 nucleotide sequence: TGTGCCAGCAGGTCCGAGGGAAACACCATATATTTT. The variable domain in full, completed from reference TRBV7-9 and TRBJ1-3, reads DTGVSQNPRHKITKRGQNVTFRCDPISEHNRLYWYRQTLGQGPEFLTYFQNEAQLEKSRLLSDRFSAERPKGSFSTLEIQRTEQGDSAMYLCASRSEGNTIYFGEGSWLTVV.

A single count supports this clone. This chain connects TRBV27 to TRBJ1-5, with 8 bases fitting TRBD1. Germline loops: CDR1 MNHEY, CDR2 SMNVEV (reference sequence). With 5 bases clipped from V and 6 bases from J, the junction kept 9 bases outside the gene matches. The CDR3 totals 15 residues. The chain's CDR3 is CASSPQGARGQPQHF. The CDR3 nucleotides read TGTGCCAGCAGTCCTCAGGGGGCGCGAGGTCAGCCCCAGCATTTT.

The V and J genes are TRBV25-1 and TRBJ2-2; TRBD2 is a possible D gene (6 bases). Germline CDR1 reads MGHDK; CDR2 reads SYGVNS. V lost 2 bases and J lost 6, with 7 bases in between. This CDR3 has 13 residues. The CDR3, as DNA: TGTGCCAGCAGTGAAACTAGCCCCGGGGAGCTGTTTTTT. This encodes CASSETSPGELFF.

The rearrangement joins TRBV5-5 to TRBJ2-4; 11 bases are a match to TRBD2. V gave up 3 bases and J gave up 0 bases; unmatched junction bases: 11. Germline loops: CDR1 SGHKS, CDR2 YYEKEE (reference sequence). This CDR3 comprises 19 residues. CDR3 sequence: CASSYRLAGRVIAKNIQYF. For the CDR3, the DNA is TGTGCCAGCAGCTACCGACTAGCGGGGAGGGTCATAGCCAAAAACATTCAGTACTTC.

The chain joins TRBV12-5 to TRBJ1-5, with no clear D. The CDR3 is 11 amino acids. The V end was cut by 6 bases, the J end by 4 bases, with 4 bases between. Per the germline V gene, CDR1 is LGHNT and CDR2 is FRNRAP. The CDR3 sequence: CASGQNQPQHF. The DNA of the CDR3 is TGTGCTAGTGGCCAAAATCAGCCCCAGCATTTT.